These 14 T cell receptor beta chains came from one sample sequenced in a study of spatial heterogeneity in lung cancer. TCRdb analysed the 5' RACE reads with MiXCR anew, one entry per CDR3 protein. The sample gives around 24,000 distinct CDR3 sequences, roughly 13% of which show up once; 25% is in the top ten. Indicated time point: sample taken at primary tumor resection. No cell sorting; template was whole RNA from tumor, lung tissue or PBMC. Here the sequenced sample was PBMCs, taken at surgery. The receptors were sampled from a female donor with early-stage non-small cell lung cancer.

The gene calls are TRBV2 and TRBJ1-5, with D perhaps TRBD1 (5 bases). With 2 bases removed from V and 6 bases from J, the gap between germline ends came to 14 bases. CDR1 and CDR2 from the germline V gene are SNHLY and FYNNEI. The CDR3 runs 15 residues. The CDR3 reads CASSERGGRSQPQHF. The CDR3, as DNA: TGTGCCAGCAGTGAACGGGGCGGACGGAGTCAGCCCCAGCATTTT. Filled out from reference TRBV2 and TRBJ1-5, the complete variable domain reads EPEVTQTPSHQVTQMGQEVILRCVPISNHLYFYWYRQILGQKVEFLVSFYNNEISEKSEIFDDQFSVERPDGSNFTLKIRSTKLEDSAMYFCASSERGGRSQPQHFGDGTRLSIL.

This clonotype was counted many times. CDR3 in amino acids: CAISGGSDSPLHF. The DNA for the CDR3 is TGTGCCATCAGTGGAGGCTCGGATTCACCCCTCCACTTT. The rearrangement uses TRBV10-3 and TRBJ1-6; D unresolved. CDR1 ENHRY and CDR2 SYGVKD come from the germline V gene. This CDR3 spans 13 amino acids. Trimming pared 4 bases from V and 8 bases from J, leaving 9 bases between.

This clonotype has a count of ten or more. The chain links TRBV6-2 or TRBV6-3 to TRBJ1-5; D is uncertain. CDR3 length: 16 amino acids. Germline V gene data show CDR1 as MNHEY and CDR2 as SVGEGT. V lost 6 bases, J lost 2 bases, and 17 bases lay in between. This CDR3 is CASSPLTGLGNQPQHF. CDR3 nucleotide sequence: TGTGCCAGCAGCCCCTTGACGGGGTTGGGCAATCAGCCCCAGCATTTT.

This clonotype was found a few times. V is TRBV7-6 and J is TRBJ2-2, with D uncertain. CDR3 length: 15 amino acids. V was clipped by 4 bases and J by 0 bases, with 9 bases between them. The germline V gene has CDR1 SGHVS and CDR2 FNYEAQ. The DNA of the CDR3 is TGTGCCAGCAGCTCCTGGACGACGAACACCGGGGAGCTGTTTTTT. Protein product: CASSSWTTNTGELFF.

This clonotype was seen ten or more times. The chain carries TRBV18 and TRBJ2-7; D not certain. The CDR3 runs 13 residues. V was cut by 2 bases and J by 3 bases, with 8 bases left in between. Germline V gives CDR1 KGHSH, CDR2 LQKENI. The CDR3 DNA is TGTGCCAGCTCACCAAGTGGGGTCTACGAGCAGTACGTC. Translation gives CASSPSGVYEQYV.

This clonotype was found many times. The chain joins TRBV20-1 to TRBJ1-5; no reliable D call. Germline CDR1 is DFQATT and CDR2 is SNEGSKA (reference sequence). CDR3 length: 12 amino acids. Trimming took 6 bases from V and 2 from J, leaving 8 bases between them. Written as DNA, the CDR3 is TGCAGTGCAAGCCAGGGCAATCAGCCCCAGCATTTT. As protein: CSASQGNQPQHF.

This clonotype was picked up many times. The chain uses TRBV6-2 or TRBV6-3 and TRBJ2-1; 8 bases line up with TRBD1. CDR3 size: 15 residues. CDR1 and CDR2 from the germline V gene are MNHEY and SVGEGT. V lost 4 bases, J lost 8 bases, and 10 bases stayed unmatched. In nucleotides, the CDR3 is TGTGCCAGCAGTTCAGGGGGCTACTACAATGATGAGCAGTTCTTC. Its translation is CASSSGGYYNDEQFF.

In this sample, this clonotype turned up many times. The rearrangement joins TRBV28 to TRBJ2-3; D may be TRBD2 (7 bases). The CDR3 has 14 residues. Germline lookup yields CDR1 MDHEN and CDR2 SYDVKM. Trimming pared 8 bases from V and 3 bases from J, leaving 15 bases between. CDR3 bases: TGTGCCAGCCGCCGAGGGGGGGGAACAGATACGCAGTATTTT. This gives the protein CASRRGGGTDTQYF.

At least ten counts were recorded for this clonotype. V usage is TRBV12-3 or TRBV12-4 and J usage is TRBJ1-5; D is unresolved. The CDR3 totals 12 residues. The V and J ends lost 5 bases and 4 bases respectively, with 6 bases between them. The CDR3 nucleotides read TGTGCCAGCAGTGGTCCGAATCAGCCCCAGCATTTT. Its translation is CASSGPNQPQHF.

This clonotype was observed at least ten times. CDR3 amino acids: CASSRSLSDTGELFF. CDR3 coding DNA: TGTGCCAGCAGCCGGAGCTTGAGTGACACCGGGGAGCTGTTTTTT. The J gene is TRBJ2-2, the V gene TRBV5-5; no firm D call. From germline, CDR1 is SGHKS and CDR2 YYEKEE (reference sequence). The CDR3 consists of 15 residues. V lost 4 bases to trimming and J lost 3 bases, with 13 bases between them.

This chain links TRBV4-3 with TRBJ2-1; D ambiguous. CDR1 is LGHNA and CDR2 is YSLEER in the germline V gene. CDR3 length: 15 residues. Trimming removed 2 bases at V and 4 bases at J, with 12 bases between. CDR3 region: CASSQTAKLYNEQFF. In DNA, the CDR3 is TGCGCCAGCAGCCAAACTGCGAAACTATACAATGAGCAGTTCTTC.

The V call is TRBV7-6, the J call TRBJ1-3; 7 bases fit TRBD1. Germline trimming cut 0 bases from V and 2 bases from J; bases unmatched to any gene: 1. Germline V gives CDR1 SGHVS, CDR2 FNYEAQ. The CDR3 has 15 residues. CDR3 loop: CASSLAQGAGNTIYF. CDR3 DNA sequence: TGTGCCAGCAGCTTAGCCCAGGGGGCTGGAAACACCATATATTTT.

In this sample, this clonotype turned up many times. The V and J genes are TRBV4-3 and TRBJ2-6; no reliable D call. The CDR3 contains 15 residues. The germline CDR1 and CDR2 sequences are LGHNA and YSLEER. V was pared by 4 bases and J by 4 bases, with 11 bases between. CDR3 in DNA: TGCGCCAGCAGCCCCTCCCGGGTAGGGGCCAACGTCCTGACTTTC. The encoded protein is CASSPSRVGANVLTF.

V usage is TRBV12-3 or TRBV12-4 and J usage is TRBJ2-2, with 13 bases fitting TRBD2. This CDR3 region has 16 residues. V lost 5 bases, J lost 8 bases, and 8 bases stayed unmatched. The CDR3: CASSGLAGVSKGELFF. The DNA for the CDR3 is TGTGCCAGCAGTGGACTAGCGGGAGTTTCCAAGGGGGAGCTGTTTTTT.